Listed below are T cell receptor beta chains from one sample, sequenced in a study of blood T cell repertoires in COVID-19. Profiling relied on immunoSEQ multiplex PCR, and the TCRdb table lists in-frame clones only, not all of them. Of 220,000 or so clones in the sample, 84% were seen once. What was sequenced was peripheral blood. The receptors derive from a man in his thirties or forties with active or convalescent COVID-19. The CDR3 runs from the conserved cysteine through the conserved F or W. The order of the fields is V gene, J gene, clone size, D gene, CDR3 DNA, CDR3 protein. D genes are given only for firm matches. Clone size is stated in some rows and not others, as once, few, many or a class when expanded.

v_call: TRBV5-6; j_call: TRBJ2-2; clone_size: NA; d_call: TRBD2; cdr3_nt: TGTGCCAGCAGCTTGGGCCTAGCGGGGGAGGCCGGGGAGCTGTTTTTT; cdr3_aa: CASSLGLAGEAGELFF
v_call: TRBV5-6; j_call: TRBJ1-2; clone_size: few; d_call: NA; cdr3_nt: TGTGCCAGCAGCCACGGAGGGGCTGGCTACACCTTC; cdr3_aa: CASSHGGAGYTF
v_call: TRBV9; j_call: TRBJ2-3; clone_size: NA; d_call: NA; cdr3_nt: TGTGCCAGCAGCGTCGGGAGTACAGATACGCAGTATTTT; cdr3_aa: CASSVGSTDTQYF
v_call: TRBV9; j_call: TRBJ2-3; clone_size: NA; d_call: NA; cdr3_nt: TGTGCCAGCAGCATAGGGCTAGCTTGGGTAGATACGCAGTATTTT; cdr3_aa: CASSIGLAWVDTQYF
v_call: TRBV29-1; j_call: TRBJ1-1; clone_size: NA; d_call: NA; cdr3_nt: TGCAGCCCTACCAGGGAAATTGACACTGAAGCTTTCTTT; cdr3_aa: CSPTREIDTEAFF
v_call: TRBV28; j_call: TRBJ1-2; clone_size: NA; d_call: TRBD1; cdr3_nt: TGTGCCAGCAGAGAGGACAGGGCGCACTATGGCTACACCTTC; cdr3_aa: CASREDRAHYGYTF
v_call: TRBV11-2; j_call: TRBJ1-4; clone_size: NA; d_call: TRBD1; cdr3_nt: TGTGCCAGCAGCTCGGGACAGGGGGGAGAAAAACTGTTTTTT; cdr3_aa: CASSSGQGGEKLFF
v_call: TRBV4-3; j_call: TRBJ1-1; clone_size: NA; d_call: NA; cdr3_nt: TGCGCCAGCAGCCAAGCGGACTGGACGGAAGCTTTCTTT; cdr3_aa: CASSQADWTEAFF
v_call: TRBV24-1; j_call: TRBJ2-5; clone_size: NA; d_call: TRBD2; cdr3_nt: TGTGCCACCAGTGATTTTTCAGGGAGGGGGACCCAGTACTTC; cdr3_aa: CATSDFSGRGTQYF
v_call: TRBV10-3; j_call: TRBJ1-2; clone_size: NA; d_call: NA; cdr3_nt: TGTGCCATCAGTGACCCCGCAGGGGTGAGGGGCTACACCTTC; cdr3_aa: CAISDPAGVRGYTF
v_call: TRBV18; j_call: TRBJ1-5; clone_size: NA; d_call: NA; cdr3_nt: TGTGCCAGCTCACTAGACAGAAGCAATCAGCCCCAGCATTTT; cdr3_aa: CASSLDRSNQPQHF
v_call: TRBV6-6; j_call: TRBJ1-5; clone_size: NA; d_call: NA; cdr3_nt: TGTGCCAGCAGTCTTTCCCTGGACAGAAGATATAGCAATCAGCCCCAGCATTTT; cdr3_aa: CASSLSLDRRYSNQPQHF
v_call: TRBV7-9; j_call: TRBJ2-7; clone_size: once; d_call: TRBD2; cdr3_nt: TGTGCCAGCAGCTTACGCAGTGGCGGGAGTCTCTACGAGCAGTACTTC; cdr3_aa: CASSLRSGGSLYEQYF
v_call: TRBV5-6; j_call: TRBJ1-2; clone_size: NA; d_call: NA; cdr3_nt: TGTGCCAGCAGCATACAGGGAACCTATGGCTACACCTTC; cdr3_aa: CASSIQGTYGYTF
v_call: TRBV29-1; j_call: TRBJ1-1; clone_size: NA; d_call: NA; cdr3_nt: TGCAGCGCCGAAGCTACCCAGGCATCCGAAGCTTTCTTT; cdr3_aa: CSAEATQASEAFF
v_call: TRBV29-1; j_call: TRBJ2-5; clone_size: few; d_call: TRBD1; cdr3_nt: TGCAGCGTTGTTGCAGGGGGCCAAGAGACCCAGTACTTC; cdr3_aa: CSVVAGGQETQYF
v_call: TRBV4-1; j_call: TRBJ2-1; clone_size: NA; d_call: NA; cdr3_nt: TGCGCCAGCAGCCAATTCCAAACGGGAGTAACCAATGAGCAGTTCTTC; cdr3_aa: CASSQFQTGVTNEQFF
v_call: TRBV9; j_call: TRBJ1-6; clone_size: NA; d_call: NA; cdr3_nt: TGTGCCAGCAGCGTAGCACAGGGCGGTTCACCCCTCCACTTT; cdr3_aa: CASSVAQGGSPLHF
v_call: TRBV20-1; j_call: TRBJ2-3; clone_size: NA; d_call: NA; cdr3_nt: TGCAGTGCTAGTGCTAGGATAGCGGCGGATACGCAGTATTTT; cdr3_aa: CSASARIAADTQYF
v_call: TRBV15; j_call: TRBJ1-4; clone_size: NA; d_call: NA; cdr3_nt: TGCGCCACCAGCGGGGGGACTGGGGGGGAAAAACTGTTTTTT; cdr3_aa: CATSGGTGGEKLFF
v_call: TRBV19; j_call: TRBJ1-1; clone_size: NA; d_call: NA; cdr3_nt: TGTGCCAGCTCTCAGGACAGAAATGAAGCTTTCTTT; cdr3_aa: CASSQDRNEAFF
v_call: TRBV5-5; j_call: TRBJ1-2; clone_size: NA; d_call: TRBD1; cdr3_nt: TGTGCCAGCAGCCAACTTGGGTCCCGGGACAGCTATGGGGGCTACACCTTC; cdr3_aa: CASSQLGSRDSYGGYTF
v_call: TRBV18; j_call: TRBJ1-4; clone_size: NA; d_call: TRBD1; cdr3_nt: TGTGCCAGCTCACCAGGGACAGGGAATGAAAAACTGTTTTTT; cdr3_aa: CASSPGTGNEKLFF
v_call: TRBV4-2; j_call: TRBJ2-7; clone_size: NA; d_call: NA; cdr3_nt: TGTGCCAGCAGCACGGGGGTGAGGGGCTACGAGCAGTACTTC; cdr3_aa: CASSTGVRGYEQYF
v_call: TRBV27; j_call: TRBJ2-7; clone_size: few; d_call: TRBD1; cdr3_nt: TGTGCCAGCAGTCCGAACACAGGGGTGGAGTACTTC; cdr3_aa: CASSPNTGVEYF
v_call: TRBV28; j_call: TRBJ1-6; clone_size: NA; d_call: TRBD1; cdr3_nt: TGTGCCAGCAGTACAAGTGGACAGGGAGGAGATAGTTCACCCCTCCACTTT; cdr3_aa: CASSTSGQGGDSSPLHF
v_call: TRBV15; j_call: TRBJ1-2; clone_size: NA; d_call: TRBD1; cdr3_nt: TGTGCCACGAGAGAGGACAGGGCCGGCTACACCTTC; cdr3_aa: CATREDRAGYTF
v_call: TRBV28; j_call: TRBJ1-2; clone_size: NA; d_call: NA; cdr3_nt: TGTGCCAGCAGCCTACCCGGGTCCTCCCCAGGGGGCTACACCTTC; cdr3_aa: CASSLPGSSPGGYTF
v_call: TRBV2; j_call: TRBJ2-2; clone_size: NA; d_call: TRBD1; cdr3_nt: TGTGCCAGCAGTCCGGACAGGGTGGGGGCCGGGGAGCTGTTTTTT; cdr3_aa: CASSPDRVGAGELFF
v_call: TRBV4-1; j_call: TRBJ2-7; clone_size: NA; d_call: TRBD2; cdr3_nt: TGCGCCAGCAGCGTAACCGGGACTAGCGAGCCCTACGAGCAGTACTTC; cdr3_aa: CASSVTGTSEPYEQYF
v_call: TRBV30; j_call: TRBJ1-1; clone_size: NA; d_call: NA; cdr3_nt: TGTGCCTGGGCGTACAGGGCCGGGACTGAAGCTTTCTTT; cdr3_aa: CAWAYRAGTEAFF
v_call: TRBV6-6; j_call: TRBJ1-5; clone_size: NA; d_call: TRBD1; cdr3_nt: TGTGCCAGTACAGGGGCCCCCAATCAGCCCCAGCATTTT; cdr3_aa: CASTGAPNQPQHF
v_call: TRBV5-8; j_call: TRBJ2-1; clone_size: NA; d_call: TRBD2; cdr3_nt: TGTGCCAGCAGCCCTGGACTAGCCTACAATGAGCAGTTCTTC; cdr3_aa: CASSPGLAYNEQFF
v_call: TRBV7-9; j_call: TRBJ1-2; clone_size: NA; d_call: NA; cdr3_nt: TGTGCCAGCAGCTACCCAGACAGGAATTATGGCTACACCTTC; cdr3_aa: CASSYPDRNYGYTF
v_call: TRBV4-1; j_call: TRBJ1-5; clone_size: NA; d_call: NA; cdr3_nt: TGCGCCAGCAGCCAAGGCGATGGGAGAAGCAATCAGCCCCAGCATTTT; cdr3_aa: CASSQGDGRSNQPQHF
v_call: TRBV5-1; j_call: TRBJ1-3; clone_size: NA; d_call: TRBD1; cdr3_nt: TGCGCCAGCAGGTCGGACAGGGATGGAAACACCATATATTTT; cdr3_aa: CASRSDRDGNTIYF
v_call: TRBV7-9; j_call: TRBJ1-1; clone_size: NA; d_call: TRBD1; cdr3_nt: TGTGCCAGCAGCTCTTCTGGGACAGGGGGCCAAGGGGGAGCTTTCTTT; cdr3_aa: CASSSSGTGGQGGAFF
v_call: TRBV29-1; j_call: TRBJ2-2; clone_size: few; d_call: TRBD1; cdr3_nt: TGCAGCGTGCGTCCCGGACAGGGGGATGGCCGGGAGCTGTTTTTT; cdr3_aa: CSVRPGQGDGRELFF
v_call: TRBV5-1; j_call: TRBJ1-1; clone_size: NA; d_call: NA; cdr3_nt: TGCGCCAGCAGCGACCAGGGAAACACTGAAGCTTTCTTT; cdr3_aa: CASSDQGNTEAFF
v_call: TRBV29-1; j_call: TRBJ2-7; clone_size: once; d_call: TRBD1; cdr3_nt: TGCAGCGCAACACAGGGGGGTCACGAGCAGTACTTC; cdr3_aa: CSATQGGHEQYF